This T cell receptor beta chain was identified during a study of blood T cell repertoires in COVID-19. At the level of the study: The United States, Italy and Spain were the sources of the acute and convalescent COVID-19 samples. Sources were T cells, B-cell-depleted T cells, or PBMCs; the material itself was cDNA or gDNA.

Individuals drawn from around 25 US areas were about 18 to 100 years old. Exposed enrollees had met someone with a PCR-confirmed or clinician-diagnosed COVID-19 case at some point within the 2 weeks before study entry. Sequenced by immunoSEQ multiplex PCR; TCRdb stores in-frame clones only, minus some. Among 200,000 to 250,000 clones listed, around 82% were seen once. Sequencing was done on a sample of PBMCs or T cells enriched from blood (not recorded which). The receptor's source is a woman aged 45 to 65 who had been exposed to COVID-19.

The CDR3 DNA reads TGTGCCAGCAGCAGGGCCTTATCGGGACACCTAAGAGCTTTCTTT. Translated, it gives CASSRALSGHLRAFF. The chain has TRBV3-1 (or the pseudogene TRBV3-2) and TRBJ1-1; TRBD1 is a possible D gene (6 bases). The CDR3 totals 15 residues. The germline CDR1 and CDR2 sequences are LGHDT and YNNKEL (reference sequence). Trimming took 5 bases from V and 10 from J, leaving 23 bases between them.